Shown below are 5 T cell receptor beta chains from a single sample sequenced in a study of blood T cells in healthy people across ages. Using a J-beta primer mix together with a sample-barcoded 5' primer, a second PCR was run for roughly 7 to 11 cycles. MiXCR, run by TCRdb on the 5' RACE reads, gives a single entry per CDR3 protein. Found here are 1.5 million to 2 million distinct CDR3 sequences, 49% of them singletons; the top ten hold 2% to 2.5%. The sample taken for sequencing was blood. These receptors all come from a woman in her thirties or forties in good health.

In nucleotides, the CDR3 is TGTGCCAGCAGTTACCCTACTAGCGGGGGGGCTGGCGAGCAGTACTTC. It yields the protein CASSYPTSGGAGEQYF. This rearrangement joins TRBV6-5 to TRBJ2-4; 13 bases are shared with TRBD2. The DNA end is more similar to TRBJ2-7, so the J call may be wrong. The CDR3 is 16 residues long. Germline loops: CDR1 MNHEY, CDR2 SVGAGI.

This clonotype has only a few counts. The genes are TRBV4-1 and TRBJ2-3, with 8 positions matching TRBD1. Trimming took 3 bases from V and 4 from J; bases not matched to a gene: 12. The CDR3 consists of 17 residues. Germline V lookup: CDR1 MGHRA, CDR2 YSYEKL. Here the CDR3 DNA reads TGCGCCAGCAGCCATATTCCCGGGACAGGCCGTGCAGATACGCAGTATTTT. Its translation: CASSHIPGTGRADTQYF.

The gene calls are TRBV9 and TRBJ2-5; no clear D. Germline loops: CDR1 SGDLS, CDR2 YYNGEE. The V end lost 0 bases, the J end lost 5 bases, and 11 bases lay between the germline ends. This CDR3 has 14 amino acids. The CDR3 DNA follows: TGTGCCAGCAGCGTAGATGGGCTTACGGAGACCCAGTACTTC. It translates to CASSVDGLTETQYF.

The V gene is TRBV6-5, the J gene TRBJ2-6; TRBD1 might be the D (6 bases). V lost 5 bases and J 2 bases, leaving 10 bases between the germline ends. CDR3 length equals 15 residues. Per the germline V gene, CDR1 is MNHEY and CDR2 is SVGAGI. In DNA, the CDR3 is TGTGCCAGCAGTAATTCAGGGGCTGGGGCCAACGTCCTGACTTTC. As protein: CASSNSGAGANVLTF.

This clonotype was detected a few times. This chain connects TRBV29-1 to TRBJ1-2; a possible D gene is TRBD1 (5 bases). Germline assignment: CDR1 SQVTM and CDR2 ANQGSEA. Trimming took off 6 bases at V and 3 bases at J, with 14 bases between the two ends. This CDR3 has 13 amino acids. The CDR3 nucleotides read TGCAGCGTCCCACGGGACGAGGACTATGGCTACACCTTC. As protein: CSVPRDEDYGYTF. Variable domain in full (rest from reference TRBV29-1 and TRBJ1-2): SAVISQKPSRDICQRGTSLTIQCQVDSQVTMMFWYRQQPGQSLTLIATANQGSEATYESGFVIDKFPISRPNLTFSTLTVSNMSPEDSSIYLCSVPRDEDYGYTFGSGTRLTVV.